The rows below give T cell receptor beta chains drawn from one sample of a study of blood T cells in healthy people across ages. Via MiXCR, TCRdb re-called the 5' RACE reads, giving one row per CDR3 protein. The sample consists of 700,000 to 900,000 distinct CDR3 sequences, 20% to 30% of them appearing once. The same data also went into a second study, on T cells of mothers and their children.

Specimen: blood. These receptors were obtained from a boy aged 5-17 years in good health. CDR3s include the opening cysteine and the closing phenylalanine or tryptophan. Expanded clones get a size class; other rows say once, few or many, or leave the size out.

V gene: TRBV29-1
J gene: TRBJ2-1
clone size: -
CDR3 protein: CGVDERGRINEQFF

V gene: TRBV11-2
J gene: TRBJ2-1
clone size: -
CDR3 protein: CASSSRGGLSSYNEQFF

V gene: TRBV6-1
J gene: TRBJ1-5
clone size: few
CDR3 protein: CASSAGQGRGQPQHF

V gene: TRBV2
J gene: TRBJ2-1
clone size: many
CDR3 protein: CASSDDRADNEQFF

V gene: TRBV29-1
J gene: TRBJ1-2
clone size: few
CDR3 protein: CSVDRQGRGYTF

V gene: TRBV14
J gene: TRBJ2-1
clone size: -
CDR3 protein: CASSWDRGSTYNEQFF

V gene: TRBV7-8
J gene: -
clone size: few
CDR3 protein: CASSLAQVGGYNEQFF

V gene: TRBV7-2
J gene: TRBJ1-3
clone size: -
CDR3 protein: CASSLEDTRSGNTIYF

V gene: TRBV3-1
J gene: TRBJ2-1
clone size: -
CDR3 protein: CASSFSDGDSYNEQFF

V gene: TRBV11-2
J gene: TRBJ2-5
clone size: -
CDR3 protein: CASSMGQAGRETQYF

V gene: TRBV11-2
J gene: TRBJ2-7
clone size: few
CDR3 protein: CASSSIGPGNEQYF

V gene: TRBV7-9
J gene: TRBJ2-3
clone size: few
CDR3 protein: CASSLGGAMGDTQYF

V gene: TRBV7-7
J gene: TRBJ2-3
clone size: -
CDR3 protein: CASSLDVGADTQYF

V gene: TRBV30
J gene: TRBJ2-1
clone size: once
CDR3 protein: CAWDSTSSYNEQFF

V gene: TRBV6-5
J gene: TRBJ1-1
clone size: -
CDR3 protein: CASSWTGGGNTEAFF

V gene: TRBV12-3/TRBV12-4
J gene: TRBJ2-2
clone size: once
CDR3 protein: CASKISTGELFF

V gene: TRBV5-1
J gene: TRBJ2-5
clone size: few
CDR3 protein: CASSLEALGGEQSF

V gene: TRBV6-5
J gene: TRBJ1-3
clone size: -
CDR3 protein: CASSSPVSSGNTIYF

V gene: TRBV12-3/TRBV12-4
J gene: TRBJ1-6
clone size: -
CDR3 protein: CASSTRISYNSPLHF

V gene: TRBV5-1
J gene: TRBJ2-2
clone size: -
CDR3 protein: CASSFWGAETGELFF

V gene: TRBV3-1
J gene: TRBJ1-2
clone size: -
CDR3 protein: CASSQRDGYGYTF

V gene: TRBV11-2
J gene: TRBJ2-1
clone size: few
CDR3 protein: CASSSRGREYYNEQFF

V gene: TRBV7-9
J gene: TRBJ2-7
clone size: -
CDR3 protein: CASSSSGTGIPYEQYF

V gene: TRBV15
J gene: TRBJ2-3
clone size: few
CDR3 protein: CATSRDSGDTDTQYF

V gene: TRBV18
J gene: TRBJ1-6
clone size: -
CDR3 protein: CASSPTTGENSPLHF

V gene: TRBV19
J gene: TRBJ1-5
clone size: few
CDR3 protein: CASRGWPRADQPQHF

V gene: TRBV12-3/TRBV12-4
J gene: TRBJ2-2
clone size: -
CDR3 protein: CASSFSSAYTGELFF

V gene: TRBV7-2
J gene: TRBJ1-5
clone size: few
CDR3 protein: CASSLDAASNQPQHF

V gene: TRBV6-4
J gene: TRBJ1-4
clone size: many
CDR3 protein: CASSAGGGTNEKLFF

V gene: TRBV4-1
J gene: TRBJ2-7
clone size: -
CDR3 protein: CASSRGLDRTYEQYF

V gene: TRBV7-8
J gene: TRBJ1-6
clone size: few
CDR3 protein: CASSGYRGDSPLHF

V gene: TRBV29-1
J gene: TRBJ2-1
clone size: -
CDR3 protein: CSVGQPGWDNEQFF

V gene: TRBV21-1
J gene: TRBJ1-2
clone size: few
CDR3 protein: CASSKLIKGTYGYTF

V gene: TRBV6-6
J gene: -
clone size: few
CDR3 protein: CASSYASGGRSETQYF

V gene: TRBV5-1
J gene: TRBJ2-6
clone size: -
CDR3 protein: CASSSRRGASSSGANVLTF

V gene: TRBV6-5
J gene: TRBJ1-2
clone size: few
CDR3 protein: CASTLSGHGYTF

V gene: TRBV4-1
J gene: TRBJ2-4
clone size: few
CDR3 protein: CASSQPVTGRGNIQYF

V gene: TRBV6-2/TRBV6-3
J gene: TRBJ1-6
clone size: -
CDR3 protein: CASSLWGQGASSYNSPLHF

V gene: TRBV25-1
J gene: TRBJ1-1
clone size: -
CDR3 protein: CASSLQVSTEAFF

V gene: TRBV30
J gene: TRBJ1-2
clone size: few
CDR3 protein: CAWRGTGGIGYTF

V gene: TRBV12-3/TRBV12-4
J gene: TRBJ1-2
clone size: -
CDR3 protein: CASSFFPGAGSYLANYGYTF

V gene: TRBV15
J gene: TRBJ1-5
clone size: -
CDR3 protein: CATSRGSVPDGIQHF

V gene: TRBV4-2
J gene: -
clone size: few
CDR3 protein: CASSSSGAYNEQFF

V gene: TRBV9
J gene: TRBJ1-2
clone size: -
CDR3 protein: CASSVRDTTNYGYTF

V gene: TRBV20-1
J gene: TRBJ2-1
clone size: -
CDR3 protein: CSARVSGSYNEQFF

V gene: TRBV19
J gene: TRBJ1-1
clone size: few
CDR3 protein: CASIPQGVNTEAFF

V gene: TRBV5-1
J gene: TRBJ1-2
clone size: -
CDR3 protein: CASSWRGPNYGYTF

V gene: TRBV2
J gene: -
clone size: -
CDR3 protein: CASVPPSRGEQFF

V gene: TRBV5-1
J gene: -
clone size: -
CDR3 protein: CASSLGGNPYEQYF

V gene: TRBV2
J gene: TRBJ2-5
clone size: few
CDR3 protein: CASSGGPTKETQYF

V gene: TRBV5-1
J gene: TRBJ1-4
clone size: -
CDR3 protein: CASRMTGDNEKLFF

V gene: TRBV10-3
J gene: TRBJ1-2
clone size: -
CDR3 protein: CGISAGDGYTF

V gene: TRBV20-1
J gene: TRBJ2-3
clone size: few
CDR3 protein: CSAPRGSGNTDTQYF

V gene: TRBV2
J gene: TRBJ1-5
clone size: once
CDR3 protein: CASNGQGSNQPQHF

V gene: TRBV7-9
J gene: TRBJ2-5
clone size: -
CDR3 protein: CASKTPPQGSYQETQYF

V gene: TRBV5-1
J gene: TRBJ1-4
clone size: few
CDR3 protein: CASSPATVTNEKLFF

V gene: TRBV28
J gene: TRBJ2-7
clone size: -
CDR3 protein: CASSWGLAVTYEQYF

V gene: TRBV5-5
J gene: TRBJ1-4
clone size: -
CDR3 protein: CASSLSGMFSATNEKLFF

V gene: TRBV12-3/TRBV12-4
J gene: -
clone size: few
CDR3 protein: CASRPGTGSSYEQYF